Below are 9 T cell receptor beta chains sequenced from a single sample in a study of blood T cell repertoires in COVID-19. Sequencing was performed with immunoSEQ multiplex PCR; in TCRdb, only in-frame clones are kept and a portion is missing. The sample holds 310,000 or so clones; around 87% are singletons and the top ten take 2% to 2.5%. The sample consisted of peripheral blood. Every receptor here comes from a woman aged 45-59 years who had recovered from COVID-19.

The chain is built from TRBV7-9 and TRBJ2-2; D is undetermined. In germline, CDR1 is SEHNR, CDR2 FQNEAQ (reference sequence). V lost 5 bases, J lost 6 bases, and 10 bases lay in between. CDR3 size: 13 residues. The CDR3 here is CASSRDAPGELFF. In nucleotides, the CDR3 is TGTGCCAGCAGCAGAGATGCCCCCGGGGAGCTGTTTTTT.

CDR3 in amino acids: CASSLDPGGPYEQYF. CDR3 nucleotide sequence: TGTGCCAGCAGCTTAGACCCGGGGGGACCCTACGAGCAGTACTTC. The rearrangement joins TRBV7-2 to TRBJ2-7; TRBD2 aligns across 7 bases. Germline values: CDR1 SGHTA, CDR2 FQGNSA. The CDR3 contains 15 residues. The V segment lost 1 base and the J segment 2 bases; nucleotides outside the gene matches: 5.

The genes are TRBV5-4 and TRBJ2-1, with TRBD2 matching 11 bases. This CDR3 has 15 residues. CDR1 is SGHNT, CDR2 YYREEE, per germline (reference sequence). V was clipped by 0 bases and J by 7 bases; unmatched bases: 3. CDR3 residues: CASSLGSGGANEQFF. CDR3 DNA sequence: TGTGCCAGCAGCTTGGGTAGCGGGGGGGCGAATGAGCAGTTCTTC.

V and J are TRBV11-1 and TRBJ2-7, with D tentatively TRBD2 (5 bases). V gave up 5 bases and J gave up 3 bases, with 8 bases separating them. The CDR3 sequence is 12 residues long. Germline V gene sequence: CDR1 SGHAT, CDR2 FQDESV (reference sequence). The CDR3 DNA sequence: TGTGCCAGCAGCCCCGGGATCTACGAGCAGTACTTC. Its translation is CASSPGIYEQYF.

This clone was observed a single time. J is TRBJ2-1 and V is TRBV5-1; D may be TRBD1 (6 bases). Germline V gene lookup returns CDR1 SGHRS and CDR2 YFSETQ. The CDR3 is 13 residues long. V lost 4 bases and J 7 bases, leaving 12 bases between the germline ends. This chain's CDR3 is CASSRDISNEQFF. As DNA, the CDR3 is TGCGCCAGCAGCCGGGACATTTCAAATGAGCAGTTCTTC.

The rearrangement uses TRBV7-9 and TRBJ2-5, with 7 bases that match TRBD2. Germline loops: CDR1 SEHNR, CDR2 FQNEAQ (reference sequence). The CDR3 sequence is 13 residues long. Trimming at V came to 5 bases and at J to 5 bases, leaving 5 bases not matched to a gene. The CDR3 coding sequence is TGTGCCAGCAGCACTGACGGGGGGGAGACCCAGTACTTC. Its protein is CASSTDGGETQYF.

This chain joins TRBV18 and TRBJ2-3; possibly TRBD2 for D (6 bases). Trimming removed 4 bases at V and 5 bases at J, with 16 bases between. The CDR3 runs 15 residues. Per germline, CDR1 KGHSH and CDR2 LQKENI. CDR3: CASSLQQAGGDTQYF. The CDR3 bases are TGTGCCAGCTCACTCCAACAGGCCGGGGGAGATACGCAGTATTTT.

This chain connects TRBV7-2 to TRBJ1-4; TRBD1 is a possible D gene (5 bases). Trimming removed 4 bases at V and 8 bases at J, with 23 bases between. Germline CDR1 reads SGHTA; CDR2 reads FQGNSA. The CDR3 extends over 17 amino acids. In DNA, the CDR3 is TGTGCCAGCAGCTCGTCGATATTCAGGGAGGTTGGGGAAAAACTGTTTTTT. Translating it yields CASSSSIFREVGEKLFF.

This rearrangement joins TRBV6-5 to TRBJ1-5, with TRBD1 as a possible D gene (5 bases). Germline CDR1 is MNHEY and CDR2 is SVGAGI. The CDR3 covers 14 residues. Trimming took off 6 bases at V and 7 bases at J, with 16 bases between the two ends. CDR3: CASRPLGGWQPQHF. CDR3 DNA sequence: TGTGCCAGCAGACCGCTGGGGGGTTGGCAGCCCCAGCATTTT.